Below are 24 T cell receptor beta chains sequenced from a single sample in a study of vaccination effects on CD4 cells after COVID-19. Their target antigens are unknown. CD4+ T cells specific for antigen were expanded with viral peptide pools by the ViraFEST assay before sequencing. With more than nine days of culture completed, CD4+ T cells were isolated. Participants each got two BNT162b2 or mRNA-1273 vaccine doses. This table comes from immunoSEQ multiplex PCR, and its TCRdb copy is limited to in-frame clones, with some not included. The repertoire includes 25,000 to 35,000 clones, roughly 77% of them detected once, and roughly 15% sits in the top ten. Source: CD4+ T cells from PBMCs cultured with HCoV-229E spike peptides, taken after COVID-19 vaccination. The receptor source for this set is a human donor who received a COVID-19 vaccine.

CDR3 amino acids: CASSNRGERGELFF. The CDR3 nucleotides are TGTGCCAGCAGTAACAGGGGAGAGAGAGGGGAGCTGTTTTTT. The chain couples TRBV5-4 to TRBJ2-2; 7 bases are shared with TRBD1. V dropped 5 bases and J dropped 8; count of bases not matched to a gene: 9. The CDR3 contains 14 residues. In germline, CDR1 is SGHNT, CDR2 YYREEE (reference sequence).

The rearrangement uses TRBV6-5 and TRBJ2-1; D is uncertain. Germline lookup yields CDR1 MNHEY and CDR2 SVGAGI. The germline V and J ends were trimmed by 4 bases and 0 bases, with 10 bases remaining between them. The CDR3 length is 15 residues. The CDR3 nucleotides are TGTGCCAGCAGTTGGGGATCCAGCTCCTACAATGAGCAGTTCTTC. Its protein is CASSWGSSSYNEQFF.

This clone was seen more than once but under ten times. The chain couples TRBV6-6 to TRBJ1-1; D not resolved. Trimming left V 3 bases short and J 0 bases short, with 5 bases between. Germline-derived CDR1 and CDR2 are MNHNY and SVGAGI (reference sequence). This CDR3 spans 13 amino acids. CDR3 bases: TGTGCCAGCAGTTATAGGATGAACACTGAAGCTTTCTTT. Translating gives CASSYRMNTEAFF.

V gene TRBV14 combines with J gene TRBJ2-7, with D unclear. CDR1 and CDR2 from the germline V gene are SGHDN and FVKESK. The CDR3 covers 11 residues. V shed 2 bases and J shed 7 bases, with 6 bases lying between them. CDR3 nucleotide sequence: TGTGCCAGCAGCCAATGGGATGAGCAGTACTTC. Its translation: CASSQWDEQYF.

The CDR3 DNA follows: TGTGCCAGCAGCGGACAGGGTGAAGGGGAAAAACTGTTTTTT. Protein product: CASSGQGEGEKLFF. The V gene is TRBV2, the J gene TRBJ1-4; TRBD1 agrees at 8 bases. Germline CDR1 and CDR2: SNHLY and FYNNEI. Trimming removed 6 bases from V and 8 bases from J; junction bases left unmatched: 8. The CDR3 contains 14 residues.

The chain employs TRBV28 and TRBJ2-1, with D perhaps matching TRBD1 or TRBD2 (5 bases each). The V gene lost 5 bases and the J gene lost 8 bases, with 19 bases spanning the gap. CDR3 length equals 15 residues. CDR1 is MDHEN and CDR2 is SYDVKM in the germline V gene. Here the CDR3 reads CASSRLGTSVHEQFF. CDR3 sequence (DNA): TGTGCCAGCAGTCGCCTCGGGACCTCAGTCCATGAGCAGTTCTTC.

The rearrangement joins TRBV4-1 to TRBJ2-2; 7 bases line up with TRBD1. The CDR3 length is 16 residues. The junction had 6 bases not matched to a gene; V was cut back by 1 base and J by 4 bases. Germline loops: CDR1 MGHRA, CDR2 YSYEKL. The CDR3 bases are TGCGCCAGCAGCCAAGTTAGGGGGCGAGGCACCGGGGAGCTGTTTTTT. It encodes CASSQVRGRGTGELFF.

The V and J genes are TRBV10-3 and TRBJ2-7; unclear D gene. The CDR3 covers 13 residues. Trimming took off 5 bases at V and 1 base at J, with 9 bases between the two ends. CDR1 ENHRY and CDR2 SYGVKD come from the germline V gene. CDR3 in DNA: TGTGCCATCAGTTGGGTCAGTTCCTACGAGCAGTACTTC. This encodes CAISWVSSYEQYF.

This chain connects TRBV11-2 to TRBJ2-1, with D perhaps TRBD1 (8 bases). This CDR3 spans 16 amino acids. Germline V lookup: CDR1 SGHAT, CDR2 FQNNGV. V was pared by 1 base and J by 6 bases, with 16 bases between. The CDR3 sequence: CASSLGAQGGVNEQFF. The CDR3 DNA sequence: TGTGCCAGCAGCTTAGGTGCACAGGGGGGGGTCAATGAGCAGTTCTTC.

The V call is TRBV27, the J call TRBJ1-6; 9 bases align to TRBD1. V was pared by 6 bases and J by 8 bases, with 5 bases of the junction left unmatched. From germline, CDR1 is MNHEY and CDR2 SMNVEV (reference sequence). The CDR3 extends over 14 amino acids. For the CDR3, the DNA is TGTGCCAGCAGGGCCTGGGACAGGGATTCACCCCTCCACTTT. This encodes CASRAWDRDSPLHF.

The chain joins TRBV18 to TRBJ1-2, with no clear D. V lost 3 bases to trimming and J lost 5 bases, with 10 bases between them. The germline V gene has CDR1 KGHSH and CDR2 LQKENI. The CDR3 covers 13 residues. DNA for the CDR3: TGTGCCAGCTCACCCGGGGTGGGGTATGGCTACACCTTC. Translated, it gives CASSPGVGYGYTF.

The genes are TRBV11-2 and TRBJ2-3; D gene unclear. In germline, CDR1 is SGHAT, CDR2 FQNNGV. V gave up 1 base and J gave up 8 bases, with 10 bases separating them. CDR3 size: 13 residues. The CDR3 region is CASSLGYESTQYF. The CDR3 DNA sequence: TGTGCCAGCAGCTTAGGTTACGAAAGTACGCAGTATTTT.

The V call is TRBV7-9, the J call TRBJ2-7, with 11 bases matching TRBD2. The length of the CDR3 is 16 residues. V lost 5 bases to trimming and J lost 0 bases; unmatched junction nucleotides: 6. The germline V gene encodes CDR1 SEHNR and CDR2 FQNEAQ (reference sequence). CDR3 in DNA: TGTGCCAGCAGCGGATTACTAGCGGGGGCCTCCTACGAGCAGTACTTC. Translation: CASSGLLAGASYEQYF.

This clone occurred once. The V call is TRBV7-9, the J call TRBJ2-3, with 11 bases fitting TRBD2. The CDR3 covers 16 residues. Germline assignment: CDR1 SEHNR and CDR2 FQNEAQ (reference sequence). V dropped 6 bases and J dropped 3; count of bases not matched to a gene: 8. CDR3 coding DNA: TGTGCCAGCAGACCTCTAGCGGGGGGAGGTACAGATACGCAGTATTTT. It yields the protein CASRPLAGGGTDTQYF.

This chain links TRBV5-1 with TRBJ2-5; 7 nucleotides agree with TRBD2. This CDR3 comprises 14 residues. The V gene's germline CDR1 is SGHRS and CDR2 YFSETQ. V dropped 0 bases and J dropped 5; count of bases not matched to a gene: 4. CDR3 nucleotides: TGCGCCAGCAGCTTGGGGACTAGTGGTGAGACCCAGTACTTC. It yields the protein CASSLGTSGETQYF.

This chain joins TRBV10-3 and TRBJ2-5; the match to TRBD2 covers 10 bases. V lost 4 bases, J lost 5 bases, and 7 bases stayed unmatched. The CDR3 is 15 residues long. Germline lookup yields CDR1 ENHRY and CDR2 SYGVKD. In nucleotides, the CDR3 is TGTGCCATCAGTGTTGAGCGGGGGGGCCGGGAGACCCAGTACTTC. Protein product: CAISVERGGRETQYF.

The chain links TRBV5-5 to TRBJ1-1; unclear D gene. Germline V lookup: CDR1 SGHKS, CDR2 YYEKEE (reference sequence). This CDR3 is 14 amino acids long. Trimming took 2 bases from V and 1 from J, leaving 9 bases between them. The CDR3 reads CASSFADENTEAFF. In DNA, the CDR3 is TGTGCCAGCAGCTTTGCAGATGAGAACACTGAAGCTTTCTTT.

The chain employs TRBV2 and TRBJ2-3, with TRBD1 matching 11 bases. The CDR3 sequence is 14 residues long. The V and J ends lost 8 bases and 4 bases, in that order; junction bases with no gene match: 5. CDR1 SNHLY and CDR2 FYNNEI come from the germline V gene. The CDR3 sequence is CASGGQGASDTQYF. The DNA of the CDR3 is TGTGCCAGCGGTGGACAGGGGGCATCAGATACGCAGTATTTT.

The rearrangement links TRBV10-3 to TRBJ1-2; D ambiguous. Germline V gives CDR1 ENHRY, CDR2 SYGVKD. V shed 0 bases and J shed 4 bases, with 12 bases lying between them. The CDR3 has 15 amino acids. CDR3 DNA sequence: TGTGCCATCAGTGAGTCCGAGACCGTTACCTATGGCTACACCTTC. Residues: CAISESETVTYGYTF.

The V and J genes are TRBV19 and TRBJ2-1; D possibly uses TRBD1 or TRBD2 (5 bases each). There are 17 residues in the CDR3. Germline V gives CDR1 LNHDA, CDR2 SQIVND (reference sequence). V lost 5 bases and J 2 bases, leaving 19 bases between the germline ends. CDR3 sequence (DNA): TGTGCCAGTAGTTCATCAGGGACCCGCATCACCTACAATGAGCAGTTCTTC. Amino acids: CASSSSGTRITYNEQFF.

The J gene is TRBJ2-7, the V gene TRBV6-5; TRBD2 matches 8 bases. Trimming removed 8 bases from V and 4 bases from J; junction bases left unmatched: 10. This CDR3 contains 14 residues. The germline gives CDR1 MNHEY, CDR2 SVGAGI. CDR3 sequence reads: CASLRAGVVYEQYF. CDR3 DNA: TGTGCCAGCCTCCGAGCGGGAGTGGTTTACGAGCAGTACTTC.

The chain couples TRBV19 to TRBJ1-2, with D unclear. Between the trimmed V and J ends, which lost 4 bases and 3 bases, there was a span of 9 bases. Germline loops: CDR1 LNHDA, CDR2 SQIVND (reference sequence). The CDR3 loop spans 13 amino acids. The CDR3 loop is CASSTGRDYGYTF. CDR3 coding DNA: TGTGCCAGTAGTACCGGACGGGACTATGGCTACACCTTC.

The V and J genes are TRBV10-3 and TRBJ2-7; the match to TRBD2 covers 15 bases. Germline V gene data show CDR1 as ENHRY and CDR2 as SYGVKD. This CDR3 has 16 amino acids. J lost 4 bases, V lost 4 bases, and 5 bases had no gene match. The CDR3 nucleotides read TGTGCCATCAGTGGACAAGGACTAGCGGGGGGGTACGAGCAGTACTTC. It codes for CAISGQGLAGGYEQYF.

The J gene is TRBJ1-2, the V gene TRBV7-2; a weak D match, TRBD1 (6 bases). Germline CDR1 SGHTA, CDR2 FQGNSA. Between the trimmed V and J ends, which lost 3 bases and 11 bases, there was a span of 16 bases. The CDR3 length is 13 residues. DNA for the CDR3: TGTGCCAGCAGCTTCAAACAGGGTACTAAATACACCTTC. It codes for CASSFKQGTKYTF.